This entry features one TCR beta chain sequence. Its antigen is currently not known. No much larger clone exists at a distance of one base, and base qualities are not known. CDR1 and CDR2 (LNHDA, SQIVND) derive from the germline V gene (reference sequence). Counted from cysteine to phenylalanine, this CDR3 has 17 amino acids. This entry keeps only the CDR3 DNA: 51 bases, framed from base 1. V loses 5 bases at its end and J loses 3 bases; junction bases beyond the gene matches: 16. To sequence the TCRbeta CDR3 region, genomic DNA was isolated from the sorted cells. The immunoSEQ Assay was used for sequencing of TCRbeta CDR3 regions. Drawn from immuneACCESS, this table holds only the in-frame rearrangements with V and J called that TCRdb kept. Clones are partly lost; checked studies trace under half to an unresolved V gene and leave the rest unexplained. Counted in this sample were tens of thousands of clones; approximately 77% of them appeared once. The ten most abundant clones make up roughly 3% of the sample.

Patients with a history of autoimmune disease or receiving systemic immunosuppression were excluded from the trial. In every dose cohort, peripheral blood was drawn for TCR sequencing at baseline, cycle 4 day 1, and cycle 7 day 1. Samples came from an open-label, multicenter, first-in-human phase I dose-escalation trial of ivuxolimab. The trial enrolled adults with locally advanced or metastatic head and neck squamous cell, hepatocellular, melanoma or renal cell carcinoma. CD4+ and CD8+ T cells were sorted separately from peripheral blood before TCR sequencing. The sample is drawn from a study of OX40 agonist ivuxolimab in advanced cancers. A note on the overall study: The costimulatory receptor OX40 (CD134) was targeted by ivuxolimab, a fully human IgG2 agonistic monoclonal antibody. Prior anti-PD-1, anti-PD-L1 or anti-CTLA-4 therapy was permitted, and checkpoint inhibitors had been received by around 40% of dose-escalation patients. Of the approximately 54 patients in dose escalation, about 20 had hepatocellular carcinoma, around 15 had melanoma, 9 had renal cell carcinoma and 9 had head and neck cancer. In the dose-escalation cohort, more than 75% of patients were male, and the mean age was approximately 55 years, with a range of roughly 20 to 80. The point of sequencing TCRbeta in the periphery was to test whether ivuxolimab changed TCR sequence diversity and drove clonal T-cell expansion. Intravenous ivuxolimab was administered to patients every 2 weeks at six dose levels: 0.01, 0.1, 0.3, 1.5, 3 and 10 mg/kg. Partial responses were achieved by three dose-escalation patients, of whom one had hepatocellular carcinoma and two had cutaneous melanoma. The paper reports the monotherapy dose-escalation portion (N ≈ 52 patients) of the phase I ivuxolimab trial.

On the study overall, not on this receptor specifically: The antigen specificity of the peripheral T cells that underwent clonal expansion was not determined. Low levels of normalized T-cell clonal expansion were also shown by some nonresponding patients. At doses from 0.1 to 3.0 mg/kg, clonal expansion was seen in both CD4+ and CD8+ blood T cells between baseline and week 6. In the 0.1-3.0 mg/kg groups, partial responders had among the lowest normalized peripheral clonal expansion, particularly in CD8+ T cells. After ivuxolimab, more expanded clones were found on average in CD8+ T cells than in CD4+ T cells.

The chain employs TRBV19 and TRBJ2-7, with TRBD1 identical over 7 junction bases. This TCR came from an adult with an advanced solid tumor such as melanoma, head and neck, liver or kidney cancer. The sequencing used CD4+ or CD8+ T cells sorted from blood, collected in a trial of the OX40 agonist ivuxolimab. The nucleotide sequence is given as TGTGCCAGTAGTCCCTCCCCAGCCCACAGGGGAAACTACGAGCAGTACTTC. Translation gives CASSPSPAHRGNYEQYF.